The clone carrying this T cell receptor (beta chain) was counted a single time. This specimen comes from a study of blood T cell repertoires in COVID-19. Whole-study context: Acute and convalescent COVID-19 samples came from the United States, Italy and Spain. In each case, the material was cDNA or gDNA derived from T cells, B-cell-depleted T cells, or PBMCs.

In the original processing: Nucleated cell number was recorded as an estimate derived from reference gene primer amplification. The repertoire was sequenced with immunoSEQ multiplex PCR; TCRdb's copy has only in-frame clones and lacks some. The DNA was the basis for D and trimming; V, J and clone size are from that table. Of 150,000 or so clones in the sample, 80% to 90% were seen once. Germline loops: CDR1 SGHTA, CDR2 FQGNSA. CDR3 length: 13 amino acids. Trimming shortened V by 5 bases and J by 8 bases, and 15 bases separated the two germline ends. The sequenced material came from peripheral blood. This TCR derives from a human donor with acute or convalescent COVID-19. The donor label of this sample is uncertain. The rearrangement uses TRBV7-2 and TRBJ1-2, with D unresolved. CDR3 in DNA: TGTGCCAGCAGCACCTCAACTTGGAGGGGCTACACCTTC. It is translated as CASSTSTWRGYTF.